This T cell receptor (beta chain) is from a study of regulatory T cells in long-lasting Graves disease. Study-level information: With positive TSH receptor antibodies and over 5 years of antithyroid drugs, Graves' disease was considered persistent. Study conclusions and caveats: It was peripheral blood alone, not thyroid tissue, that was studied.

With iRepertoire HTBI primers and Arm-PCR of CDR3 regions, TCR beta libraries were built. TCRdb re-called the multiplex PCR reads with MiXCR, one entry per CDR3 protein. The sample gives under 500,000 distinct CDR3 sequences, roughly 20% of which show up once; over 7.5% is in the top ten. Remarks on this clonotype: Its target is unknown. A much more abundant neighbour one base away suggests this may be a read error.

V was trimmed by 6 bases and J by 6 bases, leaving 17 bases between them. The CDR3 loop spans 14 amino acids. Germline-derived CDR1 and CDR2 are MNHEY and SVGEGT. Sample time point: persistent/refractory GD, antithyroid drugs over 5 years with positive TRAb. TCR sequences were obtained from RNA taken from PBMCs. Patients came through an endocrinology department, and that department was in Xi'an, China. The V gene is TRBV6-2 or TRBV6-3, the J gene TRBJ1-1; D call uncertain. The sequence was obtained from a female donor with Graves disease. The specimen comprised peripheral blood mononuclear cells (PBMCs), sampled when the disease was refractory, from a patient treated with antithyroid drugs. CDR3 sequence: CASRGDSHNSEAFF. The CDR3 nucleotides are TGTGCCAGCAGGGGCGATAGTCACAACTCTGAAGCTTTCTTT.